These 30 T cell receptor beta chains share one sample of origin, sequenced in a study of CD8+ T cells in alopecia areata. RNA was isolated and reverse transcribed to cDNA, the sequencing template. Sequencing was performed with immunoSEQ multiplex PCR; in TCRdb, only in-frame clones are kept and a portion is missing. The sample lists over 100,000 clones; approximately 49% were seen once. Specimen: CD8+ T cells sorted from blood, collected at week 0. The receptor set was obtained from a human donor with alopecia areata.

The chain joins TRBV5-6 to TRBJ2-2; D unclear. The CDR3 contains 14 residues. With 1 base removed from V and 1 base from J, the gap between germline ends came to 5 bases. Germline CDR1 and CDR2: SGHDT and YYEEEE. The CDR3: CASSLIRNTGELFF. DNA for the CDR3: TGTGCCAGCAGCTTGATTCGGAACACCGGGGAGCTGTTTTTT.

The chain recombines TRBV4-1 with TRBJ2-2; 11 positions match TRBD1. The CDR3 has 15 amino acids. The V segment lost 4 bases and the J segment 6 bases; nucleotides outside the gene matches: 4. Germline CDR1 and CDR2: MGHRA and YSYEKL. CDR3 amino acids: CASSPKGQGAGELFF. The CDR3 region has the DNA TGCGCCAGCAGCCCAAAGGGACAGGGGGCCGGGGAGCTGTTTTTT.

V gene TRBV7-9 combines with J gene TRBJ1-1, with unresolved D. Trimming left V 8 bases short and J 3 bases short, with 16 bases between. This CDR3 is built from 14 residues. Per germline, CDR1 SEHNR and CDR2 FQNEAQ (reference sequence). The CDR3 region is CASLWVGSDTEAFF. The DNA of the CDR3 is TGTGCCAGCCTATGGGTAGGGTCTGACACTGAAGCTTTCTTT.

This clone was counted a few times. The chain carries TRBV5-1 and TRBJ2-3; D is unresolved. CDR1 SGHRS and CDR2 YFSETQ come from the germline V gene. CDR3 length equals 15 residues. Trimming took off 3 bases at V and 1 base at J, with 12 bases between the two ends. CDR3 amino acids: CASSSDKGGTDTQYF. In DNA form, the CDR3 reads TGCGCCAGCAGCTCCGACAAGGGCGGCACAGATACGCAGTATTTT. Together with reference TRBV5-1 and TRBJ2-3, the CDR3 gives the full variable domain: KAGVTQTPRYLIKTRGQQVTLSCSPISGHRSVSWYQQTPGQGLQFLFEYFSETQRNKGNFPGRFSGRQFSNSRSEMNVSTLELGDSALYLCASSSDKGGTDTQYFGPGTRLTVL.

The chain links TRBV2 to TRBJ2-7; tentatively, D is TRBD2 (6 bases). Germline CDR1 SNHLY, CDR2 FYNNEI. V gave up 7 bases and J gave up 4 bases, with 11 bases separating them. This CDR3 has 12 residues. CDR3 loop: CASKTEGYEQYF. DNA of the CDR3: TGTGCCAGCAAGACGGAGGGGTACGAGCAGTACTTC.

The CDR3 spells CASSEVYNEQFF. CDR3 in DNA: TGTGCCAGCAGTGAGGTCTACAATGAGCAGTTCTTC. The V call is TRBV25-1, the J call TRBJ2-1; D is ambiguous. The CDR3 runs to 12 residues. V was trimmed by 3 bases and J by 3 bases, leaving 3 bases between them. Germline CDR1 and CDR2: MGHDK and SYGVNS.

The chain uses TRBV11-2 and TRBJ2-3, with D perhaps being TRBD1 or TRBD2 (6 bases each). V was cut by 5 bases and J by 4 bases, with 19 bases left in between. Germline values: CDR1 SGHAT, CDR2 FQNNGV. The CDR3 is 16 residues long. The CDR3: CASSAMGGARSDTQYF. The CDR3 DNA sequence: TGTGCCAGCAGCGCGATGGGGGGCGCGAGGTCAGATACGCAGTATTTT.

As for this clone: A read error may produce the germline difference seen at one junction end. The V gene is TRBV6-5, the J gene TRBJ1-1; 8 positions agree with TRBD1. CDR3 length: 15 residues. Germline V gene lookup returns CDR1 MNHEY and CDR2 SVGAGI. The chain's CDR3 is CASSPITGGNAEAFF. CDR3 DNA: TGTGCCAGCAGTCCGATCACAGGGGGGAACGCTGAAGCTTTCTTT.

This clone has only a few counts. CDR3: CASSFGFGDEQFF. In nucleotides, the CDR3 is TGTGCCAGCAGCTTTGGGTTCGGGGATGAGCAGTTCTTC. The chain has TRBV7-9 and TRBJ2-1; D may be TRBD2 (5 bases). The CDR3 contains 13 residues. With 3 bases removed from V and 8 bases from J, the gap between germline ends came to 11 bases. CDR1 is SEHNR and CDR2 is FQNEAQ in the germline V gene (reference sequence).

This clone has at least ten counts. V gene TRBV4-2 combines with J gene TRBJ2-3, with 9 bases lining up with TRBD2. The ends lost 0 bases at V and 5 bases at J; junction bases unmatched: 6. CDR1 is LGHNA, CDR2 YNFKEQ, per germline. CDR3 size: 16 residues. The CDR3: CASSQDASGERDTQYF. CDR3 in DNA: TGTGCCAGCAGCCAAGATGCTAGCGGGGAGAGAGATACGCAGTATTTT.

There are a few counts of this clone. V usage is TRBV7-6 and J usage is TRBJ2-7; the D gene could be TRBD1 or TRBD2 (5 bases each). V dropped 2 bases and J dropped 2 bases, with 10 bases sitting between them. The CDR3 is made up of 14 amino acids. Germline-derived CDR1 and CDR2 are SGHVS and FNYEAQ. The CDR3 loop reads CASSLLGDPYEQYF. The CDR3 bases are TGTGCCAGCAGCTTACTAGGGGACCCCTACGAGCAGTACTTC.

This rearrangement joins TRBV5-6 to TRBJ1-1; the D gene is possibly TRBD1 (6 bases). CDR3 length: 14 residues. CDR1 and CDR2 from the germline V gene are SGHDT and YYEEEE. V dropped 3 bases and J dropped 2 bases, with 11 bases sitting between them. CDR3 nucleotide sequence: TGTGCCAGCAGCTGGACAGTTCGTAACACTGAAGCTTTCTTT. Protein product: CASSWTVRNTEAFF.

V usage is TRBV30 and J usage is TRBJ2-2; D possibly corresponds to TRBD2 (5 bases). Germline lookup yields CDR1 GTSNPN and CDR2 SVGIG (reference sequence). CDR3 size: 13 residues. Trimming took off 3 bases at V and 6 bases at J, with 11 bases between the two ends. CDR3 amino acids: CAWRPGSAGELFF. CDR3 DNA sequence: TGTGCCTGGAGGCCGGGGTCCGCCGGGGAGCTGTTTTTT.

The chain joins TRBV30 to TRBJ2-5; tentative D call: TRBD2 (6 bases). The CDR3 extends over 13 amino acids. Deletions cut 0 bases from V and 9 bases from J, with 14 bases between. Germline V gene lookup returns CDR1 GTSNPN and CDR2 SVGIG (reference sequence). The DNA of the CDR3 is TGTGCCTGGAGTGTTAGCGGCGGCGGCCCCCAGTACTTC. Translating it yields CAWSVSGGGPQYF.

The V and J genes are TRBV5-1 and TRBJ2-1; 9 bases are shared with TRBD2. Losses at the gene ends were 0 bases for V and 9 bases for J; bases not matched to a gene: 10. In germline, CDR1 is SGHRS, CDR2 YFSETQ. This CDR3 contains 16 residues. CDR3 in amino acids: CASSLAQRGARGEQFF. CDR3 DNA sequence: TGCGCCAGCAGCTTGGCCCAGCGGGGGGCGAGGGGTGAGCAGTTCTTC.

As DNA, the CDR3 is TGCAGCGTTGACTCCGGGACAGGGACTAACTATGGCTACACCTTC. Residues: CSVDSGTGTNYGYTF. This sequence joins TRBV29-1 and TRBJ1-2; 9 bases are a match to TRBD1. Unmatched junction bases numbered 5, after V lost 3 bases and J lost 0 bases. The CDR3 extends over 15 amino acids. The germline V gene encodes CDR1 SQVTM and CDR2 ANQGSEA.

This clone occurred a few times. V is TRBV5-6 and J is TRBJ1-6, with 7 bases matching TRBD1. Germline-derived CDR1 and CDR2 are SGHDT and YYEEEE. V dropped 6 bases and J dropped 12; count of bases not matched to a gene: 3. CDR3 length: 11 amino acids. The CDR3 sequence: CASNRGGPLHF. DNA for the CDR3: TGTGCCAGCAACAGGGGAGGACCCCTCCACTTT.

The chain has TRBV15 and TRBJ2-5; TRBD2 agrees at 8 bases. CDR3 length: 18 amino acids. Looked up from germline, CDR1 is LNHNV and CDR2 is YYDKDF (reference sequence). The J segment lost 0 bases and the V segment lost 1 base, leaving 10 bases of the junction unmatched. The CDR3 sequence is CATSRGSGAGENQETQYF. Written as DNA, the CDR3 is TGTGCCACCAGCAGAGGTTCAGGAGCGGGGGAGAACCAAGAGACCCAGTACTTC.

V is TRBV25-1 and J is TRBJ2-3; 15 bases align to TRBD2. The CDR3 extends over 17 amino acids. The J segment lost 5 bases and the V segment lost 1 base, leaving 4 bases of the junction unmatched. From germline, CDR1 is MGHDK and CDR2 SYGVNS. CDR3 nucleotides: TGTGCCAGCAGTGAATTGGGGACTAGCGGGGGGAAAGATACGCAGTATTTT. Protein: CASSELGTSGGKDTQYF.

The rearrangement links TRBV5-6 to TRBJ2-2; D is unresolved. Trimming pared 4 bases from V and 5 bases from J, leaving 15 bases between. The CDR3 sequence is 15 residues long. Germline assignment: CDR1 SGHDT and CDR2 YYEEEE. For the CDR3, the DNA is TGTGCCAGCAGCCAGAGAAGTGGAAGGACCGGGGAGCTGTTTTTT. As protein: CASSQRSGRTGELFF.

This clone was seen a few times. The J gene is TRBJ2-5, the V gene TRBV29-1; 8 bases are a match to TRBD2. Germline V CDR1 and CDR2: SQVTM, ANQGSEA. The CDR3 is made up of 12 amino acids. The J segment lost 3 bases and the V segment lost 7 bases, leaving 4 bases of the junction unmatched. CDR3 sequence: CSAAAGEETQYF. The CDR3 region has the DNA TGCAGCGCTGCAGCGGGGGAAGAGACCCAGTACTTC.

This clone occurred a few times. Relative to the germline gene, one junction end is altered; a read error may explain this. The chain combines TRBV30 with TRBJ2-1; the D is unclear. This CDR3 contains 10 residues. Germline loops: CDR1 GTSNPN, CDR2 SVGIG (reference sequence). CDR3 coding DNA: TGTGCCTGGTCCTTCAATGAGCAGTTCTTC. Translation gives CAWSFNEQFF.

This chain links TRBV5-1 with TRBJ1-5, with D possibly matching TRBD1 (5 bases). Trimming left V 3 bases short and J 2 bases short, with 9 bases between. The CDR3 extends over 14 amino acids. The germline gives CDR1 SGHRS, CDR2 YFSETQ. The CDR3 DNA sequence: TGCGCCAGCAGCTGGGACGGCCGCAATCAGCCCCAGCATTTT. This sequence encodes CASSWDGRNQPQHF. The whole variable domain, remainder taken from reference TRBV5-1 and TRBJ1-5, is KAGVTQTPRYLIKTRGQQVTLSCSPISGHRSVSWYQQTPGQGLQFLFEYFSETQRNKGNFPGRFSGRQFSNSRSEMNVSTLELGDSALYLCASSWDGRNQPQHFGDGTRLSIL.

The chain recombines TRBV4-3 with TRBJ1-5; TRBD1 might be the D (5 bases). The germline gives CDR1 LGHNA, CDR2 YSLEER. This CDR3 spans 17 amino acids. The V and J ends lost 0 bases and 6 bases respectively, with 18 bases between them. The CDR3 coding sequence is TGCGCCAGCAGCCAAGAGGCAGTTGGCGTCAGGGTTCAGCCCCAGCATTTT. Amino acid sequence: CASSQEAVGVRVQPQHF.

This clone has just a few counts. This sequence joins TRBV29-1 and TRBJ2-4; D might be TRBD1 or TRBD2, each matching 6 bases. CDR1 and CDR2 from the germline V gene are SQVTM and ANQGSEA. The ends were cut back, 6 bases at V and 1 base at J, with 16 bases in the middle. The length of the CDR3 is 15 residues. The CDR3 spells CSVGARGLAKNIQYF. In DNA, the CDR3 is TGCAGCGTGGGGGCCCGGGGGCTGGCCAAAAACATTCAGTACTTC.

The rearrangement links TRBV11-2 to TRBJ2-1; TRBD2 is a possible D gene (6 bases). The CDR3 sequence is 14 residues long. V shed 6 bases and J shed 6 bases, with 15 bases lying between them. CDR1 and CDR2 (germline): SGHAT, FQNNGV. The CDR3 region is CASSRDFFPNEQFF. The CDR3 nucleotides read TGTGCCAGCAGTCGGGACTTTTTCCCCAATGAGCAGTTCTTC.

The CDR3 DNA reads TGTGCCAGCAGCTTACCGGGACAGACTAACTATGGCTACACCTTC. Translating gives CASSLPGQTNYGYTF. V is TRBV5-4 and J is TRBJ1-2; 7 positions match TRBD1. J was trimmed by 0 bases and V by 2 bases; bases with no gene match: 4. The CDR3 sequence is 15 residues long. Germline CDR1 reads SGHNT; CDR2 reads YYREEE (reference sequence).

This clone occurred a few times. The chain has TRBV7-9 and TRBJ2-5; D is ambiguous. With 1 base removed from V and 1 base from J, the gap between germline ends came to 7 bases. Germline assignment: CDR1 SEHNR and CDR2 FQNEAQ (reference sequence). The CDR3 consists of 14 residues. Here the CDR3 reads CASSLDSLQETQYF. CDR3 nucleotide sequence: TGTGCCAGCAGCTTAGACTCGCTCCAAGAGACCCAGTACTTC.

This sequence joins TRBV30 and TRBJ1-1; a possible D gene is TRBD1 (5 bases). The CDR3 loop spans 14 amino acids. Germline V CDR1 and CDR2: GTSNPN, SVGIG (reference sequence). V was trimmed by 1 base and J by 4 bases, leaving 13 bases between them. CDR3 in DNA: TGTGCCTGGAGTGGTACATGGGGGGGCACTGAAGCTTTCTTT. This translates into CAWSGTWGGTEAFF.

The chain combines TRBV27 with TRBJ1-1; tentatively, D is TRBD1 (6 bases). This CDR3 spans 14 amino acids. CDR1 and CDR2 (germline): MNHEY, SMNVEV (reference sequence). Deletions cut 5 bases from V and 6 bases from J, with 16 bases between. DNA for the CDR3: TGTGCCAGCAGTCCCCCGGAGGGGGAGCCTGAAGCTTTCTTT. Protein sequence: CASSPPEGEPEAFF.